A single sample is the source of the 10 T cell receptor beta chains below, sequenced in a study of T cell responses to AZD1222 COVID-19 vaccine. Here immunoSEQ multiplex PCR was the method, and the copy in TCRdb shows in-frame clones only, minus some. This sample carries approximately 140,000 clones, approximately 94% of them seen once, and the ten largest clones take approximately 2.1%. Sequencing was performed on peripheral blood, taken on day 0 of AZD1222 vaccination. The receptors stem from an adult in good health.

The chain has TRBV6-5 and TRBJ1-1; tentative D call: TRBD1 (6 bases). Germline CDR1 reads MNHEY; CDR2 reads SVGAGI. The CDR3 is 11 amino acids. V was cut by 5 bases and J by 5 bases, with 6 bases left in between. The CDR3 DNA reads TGTGCCAGCAGTCAGGGGACTGAAGCTTTCTTT. Translated, it gives CASSQGTEAFF.

The chain links TRBV19 to TRBJ2-5, with TRBD1 as a possible D gene (5 bases). CDR3 length equals 13 residues. Germline CDR1 and CDR2: LNHDA and SQIVND (reference sequence). Trimming shortened V by 5 bases and J by 2 bases, and 9 bases separated the two germline ends. In nucleotides, the CDR3 is TGTGCCAGTAGTTCGACAGTACAAGAGACCCAGTACTTC. Encoded protein: CASSSTVQETQYF.

The rearrangement links TRBV12-3 or TRBV12-4 to TRBJ1-2; the D is unclear. V was clipped by 5 bases and J by 8 bases, with 15 bases between them. The CDR3 sequence is 13 residues long. CDR3 sequence (DNA): TGTGCCAGCAGTCTAGAGAGTAGGTCCGGCTACACCTTC. Protein: CASSLESRSGYTF.

V and J are TRBV27 and TRBJ1-2; weak D call: TRBD1 (6 bases). V dropped 1 base and J dropped 3 bases, with 9 bases sitting between them. This CDR3 has 14 amino acids. Germline V gene data show CDR1 as MNHEY and CDR2 as SMNVEV (reference sequence). The CDR3 coding sequence is TGTGCCAGCAGTTTATGGGCAGGGGACTATGGCTACACCTTC. Its translation: CASSLWAGDYGYTF.

V usage is TRBV15 and J usage is TRBJ2-5, with 13 positions matching TRBD2. With 5 bases clipped from V and 6 bases from J, the junction kept 6 bases outside the gene matches. CDR1 and CDR2 (germline): LNHNV, YYDKDF (reference sequence). The CDR3 length is 15 residues. The CDR3 sequence: CATSVGLAGVKTQYF. Here the CDR3 DNA reads TGTGCCACCAGCGTTGGACTAGCGGGAGTGAAGACCCAGTACTTC.

In this sample, this clone turned up a few times. The chain recombines TRBV10-3 with TRBJ2-1; tentative D call: TRBD1 (5 bases). Germline lookup yields CDR1 ENHRY and CDR2 SYGVKD. The CDR3 runs to 15 residues. With 2 bases removed from V and 2 bases from J, the gap between germline ends came to 10 bases. DNA of the CDR3: TGTGCCATCAGTGAGGGCAGGGCAGCCTACAATGAGCAGTTCTTC. Its protein product is CAISEGRAAYNEQFF.

This chain joins TRBV10-2 and TRBJ2-1; 8 bases map to TRBD2. With V trimmed by 8 bases and J by 8 bases, 11 bases remained unmatched. This CDR3 has 14 residues. Germline V gives CDR1 WSHSY, CDR2 SAAADI. In nucleotides, the CDR3 is TGCGCCAGCTGTCGTGGGGCGGGAGGTTATGAGCAGTTCTTC. As protein: CASCRGAGGYEQFF.

Only one count was recorded for this clone. V usage is TRBV19 and J usage is TRBJ1-2; D is uncertain. Germline V lookup: CDR1 LNHDA, CDR2 SQIVND (reference sequence). V lost 7 bases, J lost 8 bases, and 14 bases lay in between. The CDR3 consists of 12 residues. The CDR3 bases are TGTGCCAGTATTAGACCACCGAGAGGCTACACCTTC. This sequence encodes CASIRPPRGYTF.

V is TRBV15 and J is TRBJ1-4; D is perhaps TRBD1 (5 bases). Germline CDR1 is LNHNV and CDR2 is YYDKDF (reference sequence). Trimming left V 5 bases short and J 4 bases short, with 14 bases between. The CDR3 is made up of 15 amino acids. As DNA, the CDR3 is TGTGCCACCAGCGACCGGGACGGGTATAATGAAAAACTGTTTTTT. Protein: CATSDRDGYNEKLFF.

Here the CDR3 reads CASSQEEGREAKTQYF. CDR3 nucleotide sequence: TGCGCCAGCAGCCAAGAAGAAGGGCGGGAGGCAAAGACCCAGTACTTC. The chain uses TRBV4-1 and TRBJ2-5; 8 bases are a match to TRBD2. With V trimmed by 0 bases and J by 6 bases, 9 bases remained unmatched. The CDR3 spans 16 residues. CDR1 is MGHRA, CDR2 YSYEKL, per germline.